This entry features one T cell receptor beta chain sequence. Its antigen is not known. The sample belongs to a study of cytomegalovirus exposure and HLA in healthy donors. Points from the study as a whole: Reports credit the classifier with highly specific, highly sensitive diagnosis of cytomegalovirus status. According to a subsequent analysis, TCR clusters identified in the first cohort showed a tendency to co-occur across the 100 to 150 validation repertoires.

The repertoire was sequenced with immunoSEQ multiplex PCR; TCRdb's copy has only in-frame clones and lacks some. The table lists under 150,000 clones, around 87% of them singletons. Germline assignment: CDR1 MNHNS and CDR2 SASEGT. This CDR3 has 15 amino acids. V was clipped by 5 bases and J by 6 bases; unmatched bases: 6. The clonotype was recovered from a woman aged 18-30 years in good health and CMV-seropositive. The chain combines TRBV6-1 with TRBJ2-1, with TRBD2 matching over 11 bases. Sequencing input: PBMCs. The CDR3 sequence is CASSLGTSGPNEQFF. CDR3 nucleotides: TGTGCCAGCAGTTTGGGGACTAGCGGTCCCAATGAGCAGTTCTTC.